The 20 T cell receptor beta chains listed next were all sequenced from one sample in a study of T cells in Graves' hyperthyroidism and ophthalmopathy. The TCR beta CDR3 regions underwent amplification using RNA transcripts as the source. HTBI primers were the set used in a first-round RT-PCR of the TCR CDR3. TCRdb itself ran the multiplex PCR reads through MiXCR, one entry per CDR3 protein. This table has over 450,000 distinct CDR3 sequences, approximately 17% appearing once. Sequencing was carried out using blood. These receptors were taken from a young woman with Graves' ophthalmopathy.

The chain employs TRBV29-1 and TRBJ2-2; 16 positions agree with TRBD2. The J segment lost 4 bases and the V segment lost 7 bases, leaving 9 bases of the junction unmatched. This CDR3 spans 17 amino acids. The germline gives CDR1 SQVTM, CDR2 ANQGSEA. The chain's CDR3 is CSAQGGLAGGITGELFF. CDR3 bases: TGCAGCGCCCAGGGGGGACTAGCGGGAGGGATCACCGGGGAGCTGTTTTTT.

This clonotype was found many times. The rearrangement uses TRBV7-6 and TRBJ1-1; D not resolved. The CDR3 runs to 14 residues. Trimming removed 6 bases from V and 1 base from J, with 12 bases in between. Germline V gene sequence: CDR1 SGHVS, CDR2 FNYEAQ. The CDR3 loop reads CASSLKDGNTEAFF. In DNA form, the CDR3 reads TGTGCCAGCAGTTTGAAGGATGGGAACACTGAAGCTTTCTTT.

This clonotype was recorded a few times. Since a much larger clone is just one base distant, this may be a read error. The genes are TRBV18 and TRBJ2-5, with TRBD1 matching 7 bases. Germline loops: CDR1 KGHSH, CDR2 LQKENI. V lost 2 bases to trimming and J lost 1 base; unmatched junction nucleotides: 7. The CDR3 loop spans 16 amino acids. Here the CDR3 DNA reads TGTGCCAGCTCACCAAGACCGGACAGGACCCAAGAGACCCAGTACTTC. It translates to CASSPRPDRTQETQYF.

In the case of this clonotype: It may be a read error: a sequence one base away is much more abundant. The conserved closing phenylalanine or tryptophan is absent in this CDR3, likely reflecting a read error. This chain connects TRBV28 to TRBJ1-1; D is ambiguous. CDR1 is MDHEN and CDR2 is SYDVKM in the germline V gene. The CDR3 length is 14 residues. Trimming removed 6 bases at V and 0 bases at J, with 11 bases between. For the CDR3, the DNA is TGTGCCAGCAGGTGGCCAGGAGTGAACACTGAAGCTTTCCTT. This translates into CASRWPGVNTEAFL.

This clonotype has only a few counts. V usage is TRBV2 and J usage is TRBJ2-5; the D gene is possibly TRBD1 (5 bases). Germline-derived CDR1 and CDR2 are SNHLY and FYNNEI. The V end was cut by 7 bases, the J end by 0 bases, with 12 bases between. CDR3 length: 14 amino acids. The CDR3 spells CASMYRRNQETQYF. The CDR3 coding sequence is TGTGCCAGCATGTACAGGCGGAACCAAGAGACCCAGTACTTC.

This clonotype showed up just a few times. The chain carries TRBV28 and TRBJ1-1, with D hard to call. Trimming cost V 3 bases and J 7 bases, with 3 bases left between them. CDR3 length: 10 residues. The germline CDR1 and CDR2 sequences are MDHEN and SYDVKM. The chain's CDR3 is CASSFGEAFF. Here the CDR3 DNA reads TGTGCCAGCAGTTTCGGTGAAGCTTTCTTT.

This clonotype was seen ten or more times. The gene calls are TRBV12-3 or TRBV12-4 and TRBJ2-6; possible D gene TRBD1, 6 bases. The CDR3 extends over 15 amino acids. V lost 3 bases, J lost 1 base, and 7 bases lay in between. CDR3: CASSLRGSGANVLTF. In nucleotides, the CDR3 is TGTGCCAGCAGTTTGAGGGGGTCTGGGGCCAACGTCCTGACTTTC.

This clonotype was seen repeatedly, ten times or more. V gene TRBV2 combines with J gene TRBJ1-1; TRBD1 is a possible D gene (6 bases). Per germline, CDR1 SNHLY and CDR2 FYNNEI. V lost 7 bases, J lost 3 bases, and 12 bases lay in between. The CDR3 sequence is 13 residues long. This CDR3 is CASTGAGDTEAFF. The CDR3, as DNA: TGTGCCAGCACAGGGGCAGGGGACACTGAAGCTTTCTTT.

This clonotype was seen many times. The DNA of the CDR3 is TGTGCCAGCAGAACAGGGGGCGTTTACGAGCAGTACTTC. Translating it yields CASRTGGVYEQYF. The chain links TRBV28 to TRBJ2-7; 9 positions agree with TRBD1. Germline loops: CDR1 MDHEN, CDR2 SYDVKM. The length of the CDR3 is 13 residues. Losses at the gene ends were 6 bases for V and 4 bases for J; bases not matched to a gene: 4.

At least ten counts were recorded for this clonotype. The CDR3 sequence is CASSQAGLTYEQYF. Here the CDR3 DNA reads TGTGCCAGCAGCCAGGCGGGACTTACCTACGAGCAGTACTTC. V usage is TRBV3-1 and J usage is TRBJ2-7, with TRBD2 as a possible D gene (6 bases). Trimming removed 3 bases at V and 2 bases at J, with 11 bases between. Per germline, CDR1 LGHDT and CDR2 YNNKEL (reference sequence). The CDR3 loop spans 14 amino acids.

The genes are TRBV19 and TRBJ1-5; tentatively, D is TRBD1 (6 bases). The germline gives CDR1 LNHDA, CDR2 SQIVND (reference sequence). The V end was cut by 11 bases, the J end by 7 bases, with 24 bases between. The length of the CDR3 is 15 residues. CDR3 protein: CASKRATGRSQPQHF. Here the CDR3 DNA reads TGTGCCTCTAAACGCGCCACAGGGAGAAGCCAGCCCCAGCATTTT.

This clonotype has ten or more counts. As DNA, the CDR3 is TGTGCCAGCAGTTTGGAGACAGAGTACCAAGAGACCCAGTACTTC. It encodes CASSLETEYQETQYF. V usage is TRBV28 and J usage is TRBJ2-5, with D possibly being TRBD1 (5 bases). The CDR3 extends over 15 amino acids. CDR1 is MDHEN, CDR2 SYDVKM, per germline. V was pared by 3 bases and J by 0 bases, with 11 bases between.

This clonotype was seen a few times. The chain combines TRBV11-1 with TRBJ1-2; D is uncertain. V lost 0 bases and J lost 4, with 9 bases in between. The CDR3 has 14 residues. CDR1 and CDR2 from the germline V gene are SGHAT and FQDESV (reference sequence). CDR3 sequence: CASSLAGAAYGYTF. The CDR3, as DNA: TGTGCCAGCAGCTTAGCAGGAGCCGCCTATGGCTACACCTTC.

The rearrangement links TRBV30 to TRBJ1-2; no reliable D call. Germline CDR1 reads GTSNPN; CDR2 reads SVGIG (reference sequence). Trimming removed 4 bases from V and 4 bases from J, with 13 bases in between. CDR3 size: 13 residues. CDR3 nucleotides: TGTGCCTGGATAGCCCTGGAGGGCTATGGCTACACCTTC. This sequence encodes CAWIALEGYGYTF.

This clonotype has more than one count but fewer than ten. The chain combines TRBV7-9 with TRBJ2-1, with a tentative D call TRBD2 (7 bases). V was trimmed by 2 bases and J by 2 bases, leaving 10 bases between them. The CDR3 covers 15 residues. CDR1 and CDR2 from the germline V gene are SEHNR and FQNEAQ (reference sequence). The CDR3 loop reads CASSLPGGPYNEQFF. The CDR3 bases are TGTGCCAGCAGCTTACCCGGGGGGCCCTACAATGAGCAGTTCTTC.

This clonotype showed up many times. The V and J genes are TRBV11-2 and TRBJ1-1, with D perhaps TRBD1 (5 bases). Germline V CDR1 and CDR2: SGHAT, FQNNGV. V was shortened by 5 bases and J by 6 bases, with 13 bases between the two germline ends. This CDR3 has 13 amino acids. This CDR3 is CASSLGHGSEAFF. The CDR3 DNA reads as TGTGCCAGCAGCCTGGGGCACGGGTCTGAAGCTTTCTTT.

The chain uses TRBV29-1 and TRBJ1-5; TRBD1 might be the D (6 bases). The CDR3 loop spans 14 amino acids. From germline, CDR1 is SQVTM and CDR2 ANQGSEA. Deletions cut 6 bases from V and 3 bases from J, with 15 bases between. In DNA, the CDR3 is TGCAGCGTCCTCATAGGGGGAGACAATCAGCCCCAGCATTTT. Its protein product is CSVLIGGDNQPQHF. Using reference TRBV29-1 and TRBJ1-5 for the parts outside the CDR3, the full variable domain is SAVISQKPSRDICQRGTSLTIQCQVDSQVTMMFWYRQQPGQSLTLIATANQGSEATYESGFVIDKFPISRPNLTFSTLTVSNMSPEDSSIYLCSVLIGGDNQPQHFGDGTRLSIL.

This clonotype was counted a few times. Here the CDR3 reads CSARDQITGAGNTIYF. As DNA, the CDR3 is TGCAGTGCTAGAGATCAGATAACAGGGGCAGGAAACACCATATATTTT. The rearrangement uses TRBV20-1 and TRBJ1-3, with 7 bases fitting TRBD1. Per the germline V gene, CDR1 is DFQATT and CDR2 is SNEGSKA (reference sequence). With 0 bases clipped from V and 4 bases from J, the junction kept 9 bases outside the gene matches. The CDR3 sequence is 16 residues long.

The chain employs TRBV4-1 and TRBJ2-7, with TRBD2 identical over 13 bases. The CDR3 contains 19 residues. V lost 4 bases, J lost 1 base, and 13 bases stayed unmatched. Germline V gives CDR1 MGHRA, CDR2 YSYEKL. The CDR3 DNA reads TGCGCCAGCAGCCTACAATCTGAGGGACTAGCGGGACCATCCTACGAGCAGTACTTC. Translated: CASSLQSEGLAGPSYEQYF.

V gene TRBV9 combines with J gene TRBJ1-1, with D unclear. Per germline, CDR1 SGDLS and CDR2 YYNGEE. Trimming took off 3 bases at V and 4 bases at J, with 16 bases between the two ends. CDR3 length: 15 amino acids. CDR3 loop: CASSALTGLGTEAFF. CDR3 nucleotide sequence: TGTGCCAGCAGCGCCCTCACCGGACTGGGCACTGAAGCTTTCTTT.